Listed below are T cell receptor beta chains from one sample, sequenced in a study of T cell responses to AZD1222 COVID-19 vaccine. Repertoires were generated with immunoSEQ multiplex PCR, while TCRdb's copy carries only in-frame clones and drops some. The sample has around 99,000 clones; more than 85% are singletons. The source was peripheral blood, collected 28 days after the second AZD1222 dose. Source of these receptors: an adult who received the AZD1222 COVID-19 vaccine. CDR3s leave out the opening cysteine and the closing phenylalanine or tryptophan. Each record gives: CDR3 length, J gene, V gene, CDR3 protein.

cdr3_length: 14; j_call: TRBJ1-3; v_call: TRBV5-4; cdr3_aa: ASSAGQGFSGNTIY
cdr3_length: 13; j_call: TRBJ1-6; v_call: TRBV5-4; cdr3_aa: ASSLNGAYNSPLH
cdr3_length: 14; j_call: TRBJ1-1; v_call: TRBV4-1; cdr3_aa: ASSQTNQGGATEAF
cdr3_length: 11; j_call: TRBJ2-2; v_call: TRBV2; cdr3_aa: ASTITGTGELF
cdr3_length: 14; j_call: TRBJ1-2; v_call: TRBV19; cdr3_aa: ASSIATGRTDYGYT
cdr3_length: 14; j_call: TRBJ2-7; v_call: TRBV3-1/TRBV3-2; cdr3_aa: ASSQAPTSVSYEQY
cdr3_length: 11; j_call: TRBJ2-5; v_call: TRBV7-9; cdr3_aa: ASSLGVVETQY
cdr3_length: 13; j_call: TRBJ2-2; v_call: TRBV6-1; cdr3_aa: ASSEIQGTTGELF
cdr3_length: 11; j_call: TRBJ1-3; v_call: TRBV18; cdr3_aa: ASSRGSGNTIY
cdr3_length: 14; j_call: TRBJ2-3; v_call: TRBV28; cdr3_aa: ASSLCCGGSTDTQY
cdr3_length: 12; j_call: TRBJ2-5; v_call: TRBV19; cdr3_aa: ASTIGGQQETQY
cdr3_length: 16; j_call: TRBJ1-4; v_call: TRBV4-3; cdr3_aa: ASSLTPRGTATNEKLF
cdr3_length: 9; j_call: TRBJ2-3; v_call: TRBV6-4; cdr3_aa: ASSSLYTQY
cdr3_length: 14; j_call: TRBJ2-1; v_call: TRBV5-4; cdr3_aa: ASYKREPFPYNEQF
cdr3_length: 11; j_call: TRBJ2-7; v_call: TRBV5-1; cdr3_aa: ASSLGIGDEQY
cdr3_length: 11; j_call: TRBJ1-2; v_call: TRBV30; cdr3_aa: AWSGQANYGYT
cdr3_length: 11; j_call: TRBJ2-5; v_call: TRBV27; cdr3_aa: ASSLWGSETQY
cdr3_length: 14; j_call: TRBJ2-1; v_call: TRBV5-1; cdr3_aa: ASSLEGSGFYNEQF
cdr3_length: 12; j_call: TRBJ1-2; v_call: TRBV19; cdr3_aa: ASSNARTGNGYT
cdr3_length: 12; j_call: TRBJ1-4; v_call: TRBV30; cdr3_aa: AWRDGTGFEKLF
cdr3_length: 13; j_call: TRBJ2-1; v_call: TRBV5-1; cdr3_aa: ASSILAGTENEQF
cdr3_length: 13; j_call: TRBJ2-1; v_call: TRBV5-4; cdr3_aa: ASSLAGWGANEQF
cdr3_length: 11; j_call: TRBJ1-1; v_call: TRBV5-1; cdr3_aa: ASSFQSYTEAF
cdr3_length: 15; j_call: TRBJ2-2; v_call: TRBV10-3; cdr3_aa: ATTEGLRSYNPGELF
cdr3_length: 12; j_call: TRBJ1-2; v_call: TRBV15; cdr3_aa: ATSRDQSGRGYT
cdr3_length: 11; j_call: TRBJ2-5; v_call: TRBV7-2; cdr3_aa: ANGGPAQETQY
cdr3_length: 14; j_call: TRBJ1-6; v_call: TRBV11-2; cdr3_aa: ASSFDPAGGGSPLH
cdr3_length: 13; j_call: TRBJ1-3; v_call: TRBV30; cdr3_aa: AWSGSGLGGNTIY
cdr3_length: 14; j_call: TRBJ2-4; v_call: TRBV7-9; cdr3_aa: ASSLGTGLAKNIQY
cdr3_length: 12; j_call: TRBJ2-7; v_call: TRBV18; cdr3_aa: ASSPRDNSYEQY
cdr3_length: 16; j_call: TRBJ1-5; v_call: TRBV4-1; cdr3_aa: ASSQINGVISGNQPQH
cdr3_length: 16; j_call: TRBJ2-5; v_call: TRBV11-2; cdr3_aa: ASSLALGAGGLRGAQY
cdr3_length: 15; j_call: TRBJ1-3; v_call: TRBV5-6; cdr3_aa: ASSRRGGVDSGNTIY
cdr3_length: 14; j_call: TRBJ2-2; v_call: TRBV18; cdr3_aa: ANRPTSGQRAGELF
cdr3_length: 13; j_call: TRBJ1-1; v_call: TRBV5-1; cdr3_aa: ASRPDDREITEAF
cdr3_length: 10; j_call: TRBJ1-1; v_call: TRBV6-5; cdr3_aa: ASSRGGTEAF
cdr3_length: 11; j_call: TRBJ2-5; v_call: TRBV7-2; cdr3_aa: ASSLGVHETQY
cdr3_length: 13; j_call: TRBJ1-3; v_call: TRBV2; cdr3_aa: ASRDREGSGNTIY
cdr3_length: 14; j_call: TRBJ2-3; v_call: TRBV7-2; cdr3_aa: ASSLATLAGVDTQY
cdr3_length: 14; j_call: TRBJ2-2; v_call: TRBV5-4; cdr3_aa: ASSLVGAGNTGELF